These T cell receptor beta chains were read from a single sample in a study of T cell responses to AZD1222 COVID-19 vaccine. Some clones are missing from TCRdb's copy, which holds only in-frame ones; the method was immunoSEQ multiplex PCR. Of tens of thousands of clones in the sample, about 88% are singletons; the top ten hold over 5%. Material: peripheral blood, obtained 28 days after the second AZD1222 dose. The receptors shown here come from an adult who received the AZD1222 COVID-19 vaccine. CDR3s include the opening cysteine and the closing phenylalanine or tryptophan. A D gene is named only where the DNA matches it firmly. The size field is filled for only some rows; it gives once, few, many or a size class.

NA,NA,TRBV3-1/TRBV3-2,16,TRBJ2-2,CASSQLSPRETGELFF,TGTGCCAGCAGCCAACTTAGCCCTCGGGAGACCGGGGAGCTGTTTTTT
once,NA,TRBV7-3,15,TRBJ2-3,CASSGGVGRTDTQYF,TGTGCCAGCAGCGGAGGGGTTGGTCGGACAGATACGCAGTATTTT
NA,TRBD2,TRBV7-2,15,TRBJ2-7,CASSPRAGVSYEQYF,TGTGCCAGCAGCCCTCGAGCGGGAGTAAGCTACGAGCAGTACTTC
NA,TRBD2,TRBV11-2,15,TRBJ2-2,CASLPSGGNTGELFF,TGTGCCAGCCTGCCTAGCGGGGGGAACACCGGGGAGCTGTTTTTT
NA,NA,TRBV7-9,13,TRBJ2-7,CASSLTGPYEQYF,TGTGCCAGCAGCTTAACAGGGCCCTACGAGCAGTACTTC
NA,NA,TRBV29-1,12,TRBJ2-7,CSAAPQPYEQYF,TGCAGCGCCGCGCCACAGCCCTACGAGCAGTACTTC
NA,TRBD1,TRBV19,13,TRBJ2-4,CASNPRQGNIQYF,TGTGCCAGTAACCCACGACAGGGAAACATTCAGTACTTC
NA,NA,TRBV5-1,14,TRBJ1-4,CASSPKATNEKLFF,TGCGCCAGCAGCCCCAAGGCAACTAATGAAAAACTGTTTTTT
NA,NA,TRBV5-5,14,TRBJ2-1,CASSSGLDYNEQFF,TGTGCCAGCAGCTCGGGACTGGATTACAATGAGCAGTTCTTC
once,TRBD1,TRBV6-1,16,TRBJ1-2,CASSETDRGPSYGYTF,TGTGCCAGCAGTGAGACTGACAGGGGGCCTAGTTATGGCTACACCTTC
NA,TRBD1,TRBV7-9,14,TRBJ1-2,CASSSSGGLGGYTF,TGTGCCAGCAGCTCCTCAGGGGGCTTGGGTGGCTACACCTTC
few,TRBD1,TRBV7-2,15,TRBJ2-2,CASSSTGVNTGELFF,TGTGCCAGCAGCTCGACAGGGGTGAACACCGGGGAGCTGTTTTTT
NA,NA,TRBV6-2/TRBV6-3,16,TRBJ2-1,CASSYLGLAPYNEQFF,TGTGCCAGCAGTTACCTTGGCCTAGCCCCTTACAATGAGCAGTTCTTC
NA,NA,TRBV7-6,14,TRBJ1-5,CASSSGVSNQPQHF,TGTGCCAGCAGCTCTGGTGTAAGCAATCAGCCCCAGCATTTT
NA,NA,TRBV5-1,15,TRBJ1-4,CASSPPGGNNEKLFF,TGCGCCAGCAGCCCCCCCGGAGGGAATAATGAAAAACTGTTTTTT
NA,NA,TRBV6-4,13,TRBJ1-5,CASSENQNQPQHF,TGTGCCAGCAGTGAAAATCAGAATCAGCCCCAGCATTTT
NA,NA,TRBV11-3,13,TRBJ2-7,CASSLGADYEQYF,TGTGCCAGCAGCTTGGGGGCGGACTACGAGCAGTACTTC
NA,TRBD1,TRBV5-5,13,TRBJ1-2,CASSLGQGDGYTF,TGTGCCAGCAGCTTGGGACAGGGAGACGGCTACACCTTC
few,NA,TRBV7-2,18,TRBJ2-7,CASSPRGIGRSSSYEQYF,TGTGCCAGCAGCCCGAGAGGGATAGGGCGGTCAAGCTCCTACGAGCAGTACTTC
NA,TRBD1,TRBV11-2,14,TRBJ2-2,CASTGQGGTGELFF,TGTGCCAGCACGGGACAGGGAGGGACCGGGGAGCTGTTTTTT
NA,NA,TRBV7-2,13,TRBJ1-3,CASSSPSGNTIYF,TGTGCCAGCAGCTCGCCCTCTGGAAACACCATATATTTT
NA,NA,TRBV5-1,13,TRBJ2-7,CASSLTDSYEQYF,TGCGCCAGCAGCTTGACAGACTCCTACGAGCAGTACTTC
NA,NA,TRBV18,12,TRBJ2-5,CASSPRQETQYF,TGTGCCAGCTCACCACGGCAAGAGACCCAGTACTTC
NA,NA,TRBV5-1,12,TRBJ2-7,CASSLAPKEQYF,TGCGCCAGCAGCTTGGCCCCAAAGGAGCAGTACTTC
NA,TRBD2,TRBV19,16,TRBJ2-7,CASSIRGLARPYEQYF,TGTGCCAGTAGTATCAGGGGACTAGCGAGACCCTACGAGCAGTACTTC
NA,NA,TRBV19,13,TRBJ1-2,CASSIDLDYGYTF,TGTGCCAGTAGTATAGATCTAGATTATGGCTACACCTTC
NA,NA,TRBV5-1,16,TRBJ1-5,CASSEKLDRRNQPQHF,TGCGCCAGCAGCGAAAAACTCGACAGACGCAATCAGCCCCAGCATTTT
NA,NA,TRBV27,12,TRBJ1-1,CASRQGHTEAFF,TGTGCCAGCAGGCAGGGTCACACTGAAGCTTTCTTT